Sequencing of this T cell receptor (beta chain) was carried out in a study of cytomegalovirus exposure and HLA in healthy donors. General observations from the study: In an earlier analysis, most TCR beta V segments were productive about 87% or about 30% of the time. The listing of 150 to 200 TCR beta chains classed them as cytomegalovirus-associated. TRBV6-2, TRBV6-3 and some other V segments were unresolvable in 87-base-pair reads. Common viral pathogens (according to a later analysis) appeared linked to several of the most significant clusters.

PCR employed 60 Vbeta and 13 Jbeta primers. The method was immunoSEQ multiplex PCR; TCRdb's version includes in-frame clones alone and lacks a portion of them. The data show 150,000 to 200,000 clones, roughly 80% seen once. Regarding this clone: Its target is not known.

This CDR3 is 13 amino acids long. Germline lookup yields CDR1 SEHNR and CDR2 FQNEAQ (reference sequence). V was shortened by 4 bases and J by 7 bases, with 13 bases between the two germline ends. V usage is TRBV7-9 and J usage is TRBJ1-1; D remains unclear. Sequencing input: PBMCs. This receptor was identified in a woman aged 25 to 39 in good health and CMV-seropositive. CDR3 loop: CASSSPVGSEAFF. CDR3 nucleotide sequence: TGTGCCAGCAGCTCCCCCGTTGGGAGTGAAGCTTTCTTT.